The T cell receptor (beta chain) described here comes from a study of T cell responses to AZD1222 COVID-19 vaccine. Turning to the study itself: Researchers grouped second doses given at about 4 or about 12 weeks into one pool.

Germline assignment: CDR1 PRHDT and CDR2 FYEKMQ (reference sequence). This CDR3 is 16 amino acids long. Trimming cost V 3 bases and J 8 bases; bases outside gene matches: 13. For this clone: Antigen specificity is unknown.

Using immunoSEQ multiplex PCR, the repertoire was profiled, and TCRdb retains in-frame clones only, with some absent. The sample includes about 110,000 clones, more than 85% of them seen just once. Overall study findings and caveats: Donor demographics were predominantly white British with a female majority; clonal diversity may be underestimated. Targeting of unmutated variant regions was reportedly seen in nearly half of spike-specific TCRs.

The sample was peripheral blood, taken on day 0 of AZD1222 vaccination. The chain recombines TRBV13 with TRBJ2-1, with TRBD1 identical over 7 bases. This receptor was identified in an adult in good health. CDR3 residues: CASSFRGTAVWDEQFF. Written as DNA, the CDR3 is TGTGCCAGCAGCTTCCGAGGGACAGCGGTTTGGGATGAGCAGTTCTTC. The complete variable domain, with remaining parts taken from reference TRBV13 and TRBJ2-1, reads AAGVIQSPRHLIKEKRETATLKCYPIPRHDTVYWYQQGPGQDPQFLISFYEKMQSDKGSIPDRFSAQQFSDYHSELNMSSLELGDSALYFCASSFRGTAVWDEQFFGPGTRLTVL.